Below, one T cell receptor (beta chain) is given with its context. The CDR3 spans 12 residues. From germline, CDR1 is SNHLY and CDR2 FYNNEI. V dropped 7 bases and J dropped 3 bases, with 10 bases sitting between them. The table came from immunoSEQ multiplex PCR; TCRdb's copy has only in-frame clones and leaves some out. There are under 850,000 clones in the sample; just under 75% occur only once, and under 2% lies in the top ten. The authors divided CD4+ cells into CD45RA+ naive and CD45RA-negative memory subsets. The sample belongs to a study of shared clonotypes between healthy human individuals. This chain uses TRBV2 with TRBJ2-7; D gene unclear. Specimen: memory CD4+ T cells sorted from blood. Subset defined: CD45RA-negative fraction. This clonotype was obtained from a woman in her 30s in good health. The CDR3 is CASTGLDYEQYF. The CDR3 bases are TGTGCCAGCACCGGGCTAGACTACGAGCAGTACTTC.